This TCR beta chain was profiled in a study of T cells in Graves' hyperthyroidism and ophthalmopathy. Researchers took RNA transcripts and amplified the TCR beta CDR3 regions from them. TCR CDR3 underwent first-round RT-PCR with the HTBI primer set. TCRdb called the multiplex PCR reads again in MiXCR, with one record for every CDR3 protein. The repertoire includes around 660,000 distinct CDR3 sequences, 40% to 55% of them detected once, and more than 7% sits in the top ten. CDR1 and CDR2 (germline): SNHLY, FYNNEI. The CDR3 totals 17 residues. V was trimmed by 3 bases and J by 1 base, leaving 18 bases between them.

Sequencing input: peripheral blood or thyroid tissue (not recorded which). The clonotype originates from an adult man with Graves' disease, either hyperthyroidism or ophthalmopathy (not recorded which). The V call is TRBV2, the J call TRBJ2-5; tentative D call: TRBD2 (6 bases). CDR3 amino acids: CASSELKASASQETQYF. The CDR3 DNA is TGTGCCAGCAGTGAGTTGAAGGCTAGCGCCAGCCAAGAGACCCAGTACTTC.